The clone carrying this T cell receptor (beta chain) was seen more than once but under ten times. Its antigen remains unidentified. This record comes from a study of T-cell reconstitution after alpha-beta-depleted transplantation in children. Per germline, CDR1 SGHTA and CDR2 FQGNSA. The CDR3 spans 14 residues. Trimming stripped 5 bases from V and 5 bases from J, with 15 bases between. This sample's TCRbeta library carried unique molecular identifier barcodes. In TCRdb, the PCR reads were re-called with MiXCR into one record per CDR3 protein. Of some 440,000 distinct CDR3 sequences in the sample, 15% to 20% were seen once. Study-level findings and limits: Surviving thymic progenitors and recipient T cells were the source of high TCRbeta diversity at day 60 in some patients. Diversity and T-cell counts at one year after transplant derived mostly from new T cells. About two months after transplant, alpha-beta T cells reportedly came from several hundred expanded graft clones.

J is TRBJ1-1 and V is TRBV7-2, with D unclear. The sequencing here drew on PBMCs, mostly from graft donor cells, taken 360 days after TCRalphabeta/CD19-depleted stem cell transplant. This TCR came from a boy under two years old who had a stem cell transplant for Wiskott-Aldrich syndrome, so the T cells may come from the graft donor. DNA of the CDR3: TGTGCCAGCAGCCGACACGCCCTGAGTACTGAAGCTTTCTTT. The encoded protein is CASSRHALSTEAFF.